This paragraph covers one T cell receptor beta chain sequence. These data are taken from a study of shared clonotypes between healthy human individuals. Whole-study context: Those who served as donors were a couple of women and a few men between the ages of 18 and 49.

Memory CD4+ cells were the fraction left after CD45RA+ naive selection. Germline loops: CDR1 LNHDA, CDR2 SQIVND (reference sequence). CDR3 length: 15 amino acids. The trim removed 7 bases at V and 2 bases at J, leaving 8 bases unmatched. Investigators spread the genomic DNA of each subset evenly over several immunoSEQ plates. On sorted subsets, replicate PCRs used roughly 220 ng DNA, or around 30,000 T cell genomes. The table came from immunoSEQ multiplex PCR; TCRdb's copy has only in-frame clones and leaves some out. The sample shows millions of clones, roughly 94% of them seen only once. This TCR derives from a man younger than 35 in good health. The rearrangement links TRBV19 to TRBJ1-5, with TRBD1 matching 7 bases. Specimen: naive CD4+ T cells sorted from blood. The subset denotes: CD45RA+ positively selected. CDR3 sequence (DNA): TGTGCCAGTACCGAGACAGGGTATGGCAATCAGCCCCAGCATTTT. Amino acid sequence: CASTETGYGNQPQHF.